The present T cell receptor (beta chain) was sequenced within a study of cytomegalovirus exposure and HLA in healthy donors. Findings and limits, study-wide: Specificity for CMV antigens was confirmed in vitro for three of the CMV-associated chains.

The germline gives CDR1 MNHNY, CDR2 SVGAGI (reference sequence). This CDR3 has 15 amino acids. Trimming removed 0 bases from V and 7 bases from J; junction bases left unmatched: 4. Regarding this clone: Its antigen remains unknown.

It was with 60 Vbeta and 13 Jbeta primers that the PCR ran. TCRdb keeps only in-frame clones here, not all; method: immunoSEQ multiplex PCR. This table holds about 110,000 clones, more than 65% found once. Unrecorded immune exposure was likely among donors, who were nominally healthy when sampled. The sequencing sample was made of PBMCs. The chain combines TRBV6-6 with TRBJ1-5; 9 bases are shared with TRBD1. This sequence was found in a man aged 30 to 39 in good health and CMV-seropositive. CDR3 nucleotide sequence: TGTGCCAGCAGTTACTCGCAACAGGGGGCACAGCCCCAGCATTTT. Amino acids: CASSYSQQGAQPQHF.